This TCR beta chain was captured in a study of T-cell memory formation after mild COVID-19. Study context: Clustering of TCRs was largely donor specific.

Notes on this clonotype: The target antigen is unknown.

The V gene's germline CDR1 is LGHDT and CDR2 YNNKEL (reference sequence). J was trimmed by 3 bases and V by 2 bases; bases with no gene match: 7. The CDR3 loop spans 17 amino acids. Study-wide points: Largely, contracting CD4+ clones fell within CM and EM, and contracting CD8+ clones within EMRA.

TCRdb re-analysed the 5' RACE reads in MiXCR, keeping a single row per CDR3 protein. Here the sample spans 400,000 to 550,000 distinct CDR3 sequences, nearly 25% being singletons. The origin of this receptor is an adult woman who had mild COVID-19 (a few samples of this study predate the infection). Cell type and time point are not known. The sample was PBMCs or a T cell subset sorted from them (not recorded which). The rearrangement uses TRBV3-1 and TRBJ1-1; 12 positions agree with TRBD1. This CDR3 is CASSQSPGQGAHTEAFF. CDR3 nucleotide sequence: TGTGCCAGCAGCCAATCTCCGGGACAGGGGGCGCACACTGAAGCTTTCTTT.